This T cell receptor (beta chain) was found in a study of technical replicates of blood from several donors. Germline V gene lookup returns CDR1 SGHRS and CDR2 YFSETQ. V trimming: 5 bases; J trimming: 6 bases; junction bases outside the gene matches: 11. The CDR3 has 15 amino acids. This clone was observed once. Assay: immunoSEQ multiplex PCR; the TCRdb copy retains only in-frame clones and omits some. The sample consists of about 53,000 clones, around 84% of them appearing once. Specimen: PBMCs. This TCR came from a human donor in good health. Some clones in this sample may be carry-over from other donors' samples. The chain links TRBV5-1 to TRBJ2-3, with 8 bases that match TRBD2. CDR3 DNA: TGCGCCAGCAGTATTAGCGGGGCCCCTGAGGATACGCAGTATTTT. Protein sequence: CASSISGAPEDTQYF.